A selection of T cell receptor beta chains follows, all from one sample in a study of CD8 T cells in Susac syndrome. TCRdb itself ran the immunoSEQ multiplex PCR reads through MiXCR, one entry per CDR3 protein. This table holds 200,000 to 250,000 distinct CDR3 sequences, more than 85% found once. The sample consisted of CD8+ T cells from PBMCs. These receptors were collected from a human donor with multiple sclerosis. Both conserved end residues are part of each CDR3. The D gene is left open where the match is weak. Clone size, where shown, is once, few, many, or a class for clones that have expanded.

j_call: TRBJ1-5; clone_size: once; d_call: -; v_call: TRBV28; cdr3_length: 12; cdr3_nt: TGTGCCAGCACAGTGGGCAATCAGCCCCAGCATTTT; cdr3_aa: CASTVGNQPQHF
j_call: TRBJ1-4; clone_size: once; d_call: TRBD1; v_call: TRBV15; cdr3_length: 17; cdr3_nt: TGTGCCACCAGCGACGGACAGGGGGCTTTAACTAATGAAAAACTGTTTTTT; cdr3_aa: CATSDGQGALTNEKLFF
j_call: TRBJ2-5; clone_size: -; d_call: TRBD1; v_call: TRBV9; cdr3_length: 15; cdr3_nt: TGTGCCAGCAGCGTATCGACAGGGGCGGGAGAGACCCAGTACTTC; cdr3_aa: CASSVSTGAGETQYF
j_call: TRBJ2-1; clone_size: -; d_call: -; v_call: TRBV24-1; cdr3_length: 14; cdr3_nt: TGTGCCACGCCAAGGTGGGGAGCGTGCAATGAGCAGTTCTTC; cdr3_aa: CATPRWGACNEQFF
j_call: TRBJ1-2; clone_size: -; d_call: TRBD1; v_call: TRBV7-9; cdr3_length: 14; cdr3_nt: TGTGCCAGCAGCTCGATGGACAGGCACTATGGCTACACCTTC; cdr3_aa: CASSSMDRHYGYTF
j_call: TRBJ2-1; clone_size: -; d_call: TRBD2; v_call: TRBV9; cdr3_length: 15; cdr3_nt: TGTGCCAGCAGCGTTAGCGGGGGTCCTTACAATGAGCAGTTCTTC; cdr3_aa: CASSVSGGPYNEQFF
j_call: TRBJ2-7; clone_size: once; d_call: TRBD1; v_call: TRBV5-1; cdr3_length: 13; cdr3_nt: TGCGCCAGCAGTTCTCCCAGGGGGCACGAGCAGTACTTC; cdr3_aa: CASSSPRGHEQYF
j_call: TRBJ1-1; clone_size: -; d_call: TRBD1; v_call: TRBV30; cdr3_length: 15; cdr3_nt: TGTGCCTGGAGTCCCATAATACAGGGGAGCACTGAAGCTTTCTTT; cdr3_aa: CAWSPIIQGSTEAFF
j_call: TRBJ2-5; clone_size: -; d_call: -; v_call: TRBV3-1; cdr3_length: 15; cdr3_nt: TGTGCCAGCAGCCAAGAGGCTCAGGCCCAAGAGACCCAGTACTTC; cdr3_aa: CASSQEAQAQETQYF
j_call: TRBJ2-3; clone_size: -; d_call: TRBD2; v_call: TRBV4-1; cdr3_length: 17; cdr3_nt: TGCGCCAGCAGCCAAAGTGGACTAGCGGGGATCACAGATACGCAGTATTTT; cdr3_aa: CASSQSGLAGITDTQYF
j_call: TRBJ2-5; clone_size: -; d_call: -; v_call: TRBV13; cdr3_length: 13; cdr3_nt: TGTGCCAGCAGAGGGAGGGGGTTTGAGACCCAGTACTTC; cdr3_aa: CASRGRGFETQYF
j_call: TRBJ2-1; clone_size: once; d_call: -; v_call: TRBV13; cdr3_length: 15; cdr3_nt: TGTGCCAGCCTTGAGGGGGGCTCCTCGGGCAATGAGCAGTTCTTC; cdr3_aa: CASLEGGSSGNEQFF
j_call: TRBJ1-2; clone_size: -; d_call: TRBD1; v_call: TRBV13; cdr3_length: 18; cdr3_nt: TGTGCCAGCAGCTCAGAGGGGACAGGGTCACTCCCTAACTATGGCTACACCTTC; cdr3_aa: CASSSEGTGSLPNYGYTF
j_call: TRBJ2-2; clone_size: -; d_call: -; v_call: TRBV5-6; cdr3_length: 12; cdr3_nt: TGTGCCAGCCAATGGGGAGCCGGGGAGCTGTTTTTT; cdr3_aa: CASQWGAGELFF
j_call: TRBJ1-4; clone_size: once; d_call: TRBD1; v_call: TRBV7-8; cdr3_length: 15; cdr3_nt: TGTGCCAGCAGCTTTACGACAGGGGCTAATGAAAAACTGTTTTTT; cdr3_aa: CASSFTTGANEKLFF
j_call: TRBJ2-7; clone_size: -; d_call: TRBD2; v_call: TRBV19; cdr3_length: 15; cdr3_nt: TGTGCCAGTAGTTCGAGGACTAGCGGGAGCGACGAGCAGTACTTC; cdr3_aa: CASSSRTSGSDEQYF
j_call: TRBJ1-1; clone_size: -; d_call: -; v_call: TRBV19; cdr3_length: 11; cdr3_nt: TGTGCCAGTAGGATTAGCGGGGGAGCTTTCTTT; cdr3_aa: CASRISGGAFF
j_call: TRBJ2-3; clone_size: -; d_call: -; v_call: TRBV29-1; cdr3_length: 14; cdr3_nt: TGCAGCGTGGACGGAGGTGAATTGCCAGATACGCAGTATTTT; cdr3_aa: CSVDGGELPDTQYF
j_call: TRBJ2-5; clone_size: -; d_call: -; v_call: TRBV12-3/TRBV12-4; cdr3_length: 12; cdr3_nt: TGTGCCAGCACGTTTTTGGAAGAGACCCAGTACTTC; cdr3_aa: CASTFLEETQYF
j_call: TRBJ1-1; clone_size: -; d_call: -; v_call: TRBV2; cdr3_length: 11; cdr3_nt: TGTGCCAGCTGGCCGGGCACTGAAGCTTTCTTT; cdr3_aa: CASWPGTEAFF
j_call: TRBJ2-3; clone_size: -; d_call: TRBD2; v_call: TRBV12-3/TRBV12-4; cdr3_length: 12; cdr3_nt: TGTGCCAGCTGGGGGGCGGGAGGGCCGCAGTATTTT; cdr3_aa: CASWGAGGPQYF
j_call: TRBJ2-3; clone_size: once; d_call: -; v_call: TRBV30; cdr3_length: 14; cdr3_nt: TGTGCCTGGAGTGTAGGGGCCCCCACAGATACGCAGTATTTT; cdr3_aa: CAWSVGAPTDTQYF
j_call: TRBJ2-2; clone_size: -; d_call: -; v_call: TRBV12-3/TRBV12-4; cdr3_length: 17; cdr3_nt: TGTGCCAGCAGTTCTTATGCTCCGGGGGCACACACCGGGGAGCTGTTTTTT; cdr3_aa: CASSSYAPGAHTGELFF
j_call: TRBJ2-7; clone_size: once; d_call: -; v_call: TRBV6-5; cdr3_length: 17; cdr3_nt: TGTGCCAGCAGTTACTCTCAGTCGTGGGGTACCGCCTACGAGCAGTACTTC; cdr3_aa: CASSYSQSWGTAYEQYF
j_call: TRBJ2-7; clone_size: -; d_call: TRBD1; v_call: TRBV29-1; cdr3_length: 13; cdr3_nt: TGCAGCGTTGCGGGACAGGGGGCGGGCGAGCAGTACTTC; cdr3_aa: CSVAGQGAGEQYF
j_call: TRBJ1-4; clone_size: -; d_call: -; v_call: TRBV15; cdr3_length: 16; cdr3_nt: TGTGCCACCAGCAGAGACGGGGCCCCAACTAATGAAAAACTGTTTTTT; cdr3_aa: CATSRDGAPTNEKLFF
j_call: TRBJ1-2; clone_size: -; d_call: -; v_call: TRBV12-3/TRBV12-4; cdr3_length: 13; cdr3_nt: TGTGCCAGCAGGGTTGACAGCAACTATGGCTACACCTTC; cdr3_aa: CASRVDSNYGYTF
j_call: TRBJ1-1; clone_size: -; d_call: TRBD1; v_call: TRBV2; cdr3_length: 17; cdr3_nt: TGTGCCAGCAGCGCACCAGGGCCCGGGACAGAGAACACTGAAGCTTTCTTT; cdr3_aa: CASSAPGPGTENTEAFF
j_call: TRBJ1-2; clone_size: -; d_call: TRBD1; v_call: TRBV29-1; cdr3_length: 11; cdr3_nt: TGCAGTGGACAGGGAGACTATGGCTACACCTTC; cdr3_aa: CSGQGDYGYTF
j_call: TRBJ2-5; clone_size: -; d_call: TRBD1; v_call: TRBV24-1; cdr3_length: 13; cdr3_nt: TGTGCCACCAGTGACTGGACAGGGGAGACCCAGTACTTC; cdr3_aa: CATSDWTGETQYF
j_call: TRBJ1-1; clone_size: -; d_call: -; v_call: TRBV16; cdr3_length: 13; cdr3_nt: TGTGCCAGCGCTTTTACAGGGAACACTGAAGCTTTCTTT; cdr3_aa: CASAFTGNTEAFF
j_call: TRBJ2-5; clone_size: -; d_call: TRBD2; v_call: TRBV6-2/TRBV6-3; cdr3_length: 15; cdr3_nt: TGTGCCAGCAGTTACCCTAGCGGGACCAAAGAGACCCAGTACTTC; cdr3_aa: CASSYPSGTKETQYF
j_call: TRBJ2-7; clone_size: -; d_call: TRBD1; v_call: TRBV9; cdr3_length: 13; cdr3_nt: TGTGCCAGCTCACCGACAGGGGAGTACGAGCAGTACTTC; cdr3_aa: CASSPTGEYEQYF
j_call: TRBJ2-2; clone_size: -; d_call: TRBD1; v_call: TRBV30; cdr3_length: 16; cdr3_nt: TGTGCCTGGAACCACCCGGGACAGCTTTTCACCGGGGAGCTGTTTTTT; cdr3_aa: CAWNHPGQLFTGELFF
j_call: TRBJ2-1; clone_size: -; d_call: -; v_call: TRBV7-9; cdr3_length: 11; cdr3_nt: TGTGCCAGCAGCCTCAGGGAGGAGCAGTTCTTC; cdr3_aa: CASSLREEQFF
j_call: TRBJ2-5; clone_size: -; d_call: TRBD2; v_call: TRBV4-1; cdr3_length: 15; cdr3_nt: TGCGCCAGCAGCCAAAACCTAGCGGACCAAGAGACCCAGTACTTC; cdr3_aa: CASSQNLADQETQYF
j_call: TRBJ2-3; clone_size: once; d_call: -; v_call: TRBV4-1; cdr3_length: 14; cdr3_nt: TGCGCCAGCAGCCAAGTAGGAGGGTCAGATACGCAGTATTTT; cdr3_aa: CASSQVGGSDTQYF
j_call: TRBJ2-1; clone_size: once; d_call: TRBD1; v_call: TRBV7-7; cdr3_length: 15; cdr3_nt: TGTGCTAGCAGCTTAGGACAGGGACACGACAATGAGCAGTTCTTC; cdr3_aa: CASSLGQGHDNEQFF
j_call: TRBJ1-5; clone_size: -; d_call: -; v_call: TRBV30; cdr3_length: 14; cdr3_nt: TGTGCCTGGACCCCAGGAGTGGGGAATCAGCCCCAGCATTTT; cdr3_aa: CAWTPGVGNQPQHF
j_call: TRBJ2-3; clone_size: -; d_call: -; v_call: TRBV2; cdr3_length: 13; cdr3_nt: TGTGCCAGCATCTATGACAGGTCTGATACGCAGTATTTT; cdr3_aa: CASIYDRSDTQYF
j_call: TRBJ2-3; clone_size: -; d_call: -; v_call: TRBV24-1; cdr3_length: 16; cdr3_nt: TGTGCCACCAGTGACCCCGGGACCGCGAGTCCGGATACGCAGTATTTT; cdr3_aa: CATSDPGTASPDTQYF
j_call: TRBJ2-7; clone_size: -; d_call: TRBD2; v_call: TRBV13; cdr3_length: 14; cdr3_nt: TGTGCCAGCAGCTTTTGGACTAGCAGCTACGAGCAGTACTTC; cdr3_aa: CASSFWTSSYEQYF
j_call: TRBJ1-2; clone_size: -; d_call: -; v_call: TRBV7-9; cdr3_length: 12; cdr3_nt: TGTGCCAGCAGACAATCCAACTATGGCTACACCTTC; cdr3_aa: CASRQSNYGYTF
j_call: TRBJ1-4; clone_size: -; d_call: -; v_call: TRBV4-1; cdr3_length: 14; cdr3_nt: TGCGCCAGCAGCCAGGGCCCGATGGGCGAAAAACTGTTTTTT; cdr3_aa: CASSQGPMGEKLFF
j_call: TRBJ2-3; clone_size: -; d_call: -; v_call: TRBV29-1; cdr3_length: 10; cdr3_nt: TGCAGCGTGGTTGCAGATACGCAGTATTTT; cdr3_aa: CSVVADTQYF
j_call: TRBJ1-5; clone_size: -; d_call: -; v_call: TRBV15; cdr3_length: 13; cdr3_nt: TGTGCCACCGGGTCCCATAGCAATCAGCCCCAGCATTTT; cdr3_aa: CATGSHSNQPQHF
j_call: TRBJ1-2; clone_size: -; d_call: -; v_call: TRBV9; cdr3_length: 14; cdr3_nt: TGTGCCAGCAGGGGAGACAGGTCTAACTATGGCTACACCTTC; cdr3_aa: CASRGDRSNYGYTF
j_call: TRBJ2-1; clone_size: -; d_call: -; v_call: TRBV9; cdr3_length: 16; cdr3_nt: TGTGCCAGCAGCGTGGAGGGGATTGTGGGCTACAATGAGCAGTTCTTC; cdr3_aa: CASSVEGIVGYNEQFF
j_call: TRBJ2-2; clone_size: -; d_call: TRBD2; v_call: TRBV11-1; cdr3_length: 20; cdr3_nt: TGTGCCAGCAGCTTAGTTTCGTGGCTTATGACTAGCGGGAGTACCGGGGAGCTGTTTTTT; cdr3_aa: CASSLVSWLMTSGSTGELFF
j_call: TRBJ2-7; clone_size: -; d_call: TRBD1; v_call: TRBV15; cdr3_length: 17; cdr3_nt: TGTGCCACCAGCAGAACTTCTTTTACAGGGGCATCCTACGAGCAGTACTTC; cdr3_aa: CATSRTSFTGASYEQYF
j_call: TRBJ2-5; clone_size: -; d_call: TRBD1; v_call: TRBV7-6; cdr3_length: 18; cdr3_nt: TGTGCCAGCAGCCCCCACCCCTGGGGCAGGGGGCCCCGAGAGACCCAGTACTTC; cdr3_aa: CASSPHPWGRGPRETQYF
j_call: TRBJ2-3; clone_size: -; d_call: TRBD2; v_call: TRBV27; cdr3_length: 15; cdr3_nt: TGTGCCAGCAGTTGGTACGGGGGGAGCACAGATACGCAGTATTTT; cdr3_aa: CASSWYGGSTDTQYF
j_call: TRBJ2-1; clone_size: -; d_call: -; v_call: TRBV25-1; cdr3_length: 15; cdr3_nt: TGTGCCAGCAGTGATACCGTAGCTCGATACAATGAGCAGTTCTTC; cdr3_aa: CASSDTVARYNEQFF
j_call: TRBJ2-1; clone_size: -; d_call: -; v_call: TRBV10-2; cdr3_length: 14; cdr3_nt: TGCGCCAGCAGTGAGCCAGGGTCCTACAATGAGCAGTTCTTC; cdr3_aa: CASSEPGSYNEQFF